These 30 T cell receptor beta chains were all obtained from the same sample, sequenced in a study of control samples from healthy donors and cancer patients. The assay was immunoSEQ multiplex PCR, and TCRdb's table has in-frame clones only and misses some. The data hold about 140,000 clones, with roughly 89% observed a single time. The material sequenced was blood. These TCRs come from a man aged 18-30 years in good health.

This chain uses TRBV5-1 with TRBJ1-1; 8 bases are shared with TRBD1. Trimming at V came to 4 bases and at J to 1 base, leaving 9 bases not matched to a gene. This CDR3 is built from 16 residues. CDR1 is SGHRS, CDR2 YFSETQ, per germline. As DNA, the CDR3 is TGCGCCAGCAGCCAAGGTCCCGGGACAGGGAACACTGAAGCTTTCTTT. It is translated as CASSQGPGTGNTEAFF.

This clone was seen only once. The CDR3 DNA is TGTGCCAGCAGCGTAGAGGCCAGCTATTCTAACTATGGCTACACCTTC. It codes for CASSVEASYSNYGYTF. The chain links TRBV9 to TRBJ1-2, with D hard to call. The CDR3 has 16 amino acids. Looked up from germline, CDR1 is SGDLS and CDR2 is YYNGEE. V shed 0 bases and J shed 0 bases, with 12 bases lying between them.

About this clone itself: Other DNA sequences of this sample code for an identical CDR3. The chain uses TRBV5-6 and TRBJ2-1, with 9 positions matching TRBD2. Germline-derived CDR1 and CDR2 are SGHDT and YYEEEE. V was clipped by 0 bases and J by 6 bases; unmatched bases: 1. The CDR3 covers 14 residues. CDR3 nucleotide sequence: TGTGCCAGCAGCTTGGGCGGGGGGGCCAATGAGCAGTTCTTC. Amino acids: CASSLGGGANEQFF. Filled out from reference TRBV5-6 and TRBJ2-1, the complete variable domain reads DAGVTQSPTHLIKTRGQQVTLRCSPKSGHDTVSWYQQALGQGPQFIFQYYEEEERQRGNFPDRFSGHQFPNYSSELNVNALLLGDSALYLCASSLGGGANEQFFGPGTRLTVL.

The CDR3 coding sequence is TGTGCCAGCAGCCTCACCGGACAGATTAGCAATCAGCCCCAGCATTTT. This codes for CASSLTGQISNQPQHF. This chain uses TRBV6-2 or TRBV6-3 with TRBJ1-5; a possible D gene is TRBD1 (6 bases). V shed 6 bases and J shed 0 bases, with 15 bases lying between them. Germline lookup yields CDR1 MNHEY and CDR2 SVGEGT. The CDR3 has 16 amino acids.

The chain has TRBV6-2 or TRBV6-3 and TRBJ2-2; tentative D call: TRBD1 (6 bases). CDR1 is MNHEY, CDR2 SVGEGT, per germline. Deletions cut 4 bases from V and 1 base from J, with 13 bases between. The CDR3 is 16 amino acids. The CDR3 is CASSSVKTGNTGELFF. CDR3 in DNA: TGTGCCAGCAGTTCCGTCAAGACAGGGAACACCGGGGAGCTGTTTTTT.

This chain uses TRBV7-9 with TRBJ2-3; 9 bases map to TRBD2. CDR3 size: 14 residues. CDR1 is SEHNR and CDR2 is FQNEAQ in the germline V gene (reference sequence). With 8 bases clipped from V and 5 bases from J, the junction kept 8 bases outside the gene matches. As DNA, the CDR3 is TGTGCCAGCTGGGGCGGGGGGGCTGTAGATACGCAGTATTTT. This sequence encodes CASWGGGAVDTQYF.

The chain uses TRBV12-5 and TRBJ1-5, with 7 positions matching TRBD1. The germline gives CDR1 LGHNT, CDR2 FRNRAP. The J segment lost 5 bases and the V segment lost 5 bases, leaving 18 bases of the junction unmatched. This CDR3 contains 18 residues. The CDR3 loop is CASGPELTDRDPDQPQHF. CDR3 in DNA: TGTGCTAGTGGTCCGGAACTAACAGACAGGGACCCAGATCAGCCCCAGCATTTT.

Turning to this clone: The same CDR3 also results from other DNA sequences found in this sample. V is TRBV5-1 and J is TRBJ2-3; D ambiguous. CDR1 and CDR2 from the germline V gene are SGHRS and YFSETQ. Trimming removed 4 bases at V and 6 bases at J, with 6 bases between. There are 11 residues in the CDR3. CDR3 sequence (DNA): TGCGCCAGCAGCCTTATGGATACGCAGTATTTT. This gives the protein CASSLMDTQYF.

Only a few counts were recorded for this clone. This chain uses TRBV7-9 with TRBJ2-3; D is unclear. Trimming stripped 1 base from V and 0 bases from J, with 5 bases between. CDR1 and CDR2 (germline): SEHNR, FQNEAQ (reference sequence). The CDR3 is made up of 14 amino acids. The CDR3: CASSLGPSTDTQYF. The CDR3 DNA sequence: TGTGCCAGCAGCTTAGGGCCCAGCACAGATACGCAGTATTTT. The entire variable domain, with the rest obtained from reference TRBV7-9 and TRBJ2-3, is as follows: DTGVSQNPRHKITKRGQNVTFRCDPISEHNRLYWYRQTLGQGPEFLTYFQNEAQLEKSRLLSDRFSAERPKGSFSTLEIQRTEQGDSAMYLCASSLGPSTDTQYFGPGTRLTVL.

The J gene is TRBJ1-5, the V gene TRBV7-9; D possibly corresponds to TRBD1 (6 bases). The CDR3 loop spans 16 amino acids. Germline CDR1 is SEHNR and CDR2 is FQNEAQ (reference sequence). Between the trimmed V and J ends, which lost 0 bases and 4 bases, there was a span of 13 bases. The CDR3 loop is CASSLAGAGGNQPQHF. CDR3 nucleotides: TGTGCCAGCAGCTTAGCGGGGGCCGGGGGGAATCAGCCCCAGCATTTT.

Regarding this clone: This CDR3 is also generated by other DNA sequences in the sample. The chain uses TRBV19 and TRBJ1-5; 7 bases match TRBD1. In germline, CDR1 is LNHDA, CDR2 SQIVND (reference sequence). The CDR3 is made up of 13 amino acids. J gave up 2 bases and V 7 bases, and 2 bases lay outside the gene matches. The CDR3 region is CASTGQGNQPQHF. CDR3 nucleotide sequence: TGTGCCAGTACCGGACAGGGCAATCAGCCCCAGCATTTT.

V and J are TRBV2 and TRBJ2-7, with no clear D. V lost 1 base and J lost 1, with 11 bases in between. Looked up from germline, CDR1 is SNHLY and CDR2 is FYNNEI. This CDR3 is 15 amino acids long. CDR3 amino acids: CASSEGGLTSYEQYF. The CDR3 nucleotides are TGTGCCAGCAGTGAAGGCGGATTGACATCCTACGAGCAGTACTTC.

V is TRBV4-1 and J is TRBJ2-2; D may be TRBD1 (5 bases). CDR1 is MGHRA and CDR2 is YSYEKL in the germline V gene. Trimming removed 2 bases at V and 5 bases at J, with 12 bases between. This CDR3 comprises 15 residues. In DNA form, the CDR3 reads TGCGCCAGCAGCCAACCCAGGGATCGGACCGGGGAGCTGTTTTTT. Its protein product is CASSQPRDRTGELFF.

The chain recombines TRBV29-1 with TRBJ1-2, with unresolved D. CDR1 and CDR2 from the germline V gene are SQVTM and ANQGSEA. This CDR3 has 15 amino acids. Trimming cost V 3 bases and J 7 bases, with 21 bases left between them. CDR3 sequence reads: CSVDRERTVTIGYTF. In nucleotides, the CDR3 is TGCAGCGTTGATCGGGAAAGGACCGTTACTATTGGCTACACCTTC.

The sample holds a few counts of this clone. This rearrangement joins TRBV2 to TRBJ1-1, with unresolved D. The CDR3 is 14 amino acids. Trimming removed 3 bases at V and 3 bases at J, with 11 bases between. Germline V gives CDR1 SNHLY, CDR2 FYNNEI. The CDR3: CASSDPSWDTEAFF. The CDR3 DNA reads as TGTGCCAGCAGTGATCCCTCATGGGACACTGAAGCTTTCTTT.

The rearrangement uses TRBV4-3 and TRBJ2-7; no definite D call. This CDR3 has 13 residues. The V gene lost 0 bases and the J gene lost 2 bases, with 5 bases spanning the gap. Germline V gene lookup returns CDR1 LGHNA and CDR2 YSLEER. The CDR3 DNA sequence: TGCGCCAGCAGCCAAGATACAGCCTACGAGCAGTACTTC. Translated, it gives CASSQDTAYEQYF.

The V gene is TRBV3-1 (or the pseudogene TRBV3-2), the J gene TRBJ2-7; TRBD1 agrees at 11 bases. With 3 bases clipped from V and 6 bases from J, the junction kept 4 bases outside the gene matches. In germline, CDR1 is LGHDT, CDR2 YNNKEL (reference sequence). This CDR3 has 14 amino acids. CDR3 sequence reads: CASSHTGTGGEQYF. In DNA form, the CDR3 reads TGTGCCAGCAGCCATACCGGGACAGGGGGCGAGCAGTACTTC.

The chain couples TRBV2 to TRBJ1-6; perhaps TRBD1 as D (5 bases). This CDR3 is 18 amino acids long. Deletions cut 3 bases from V and 4 bases from J, with 19 bases between. Germline assignment: CDR1 SNHLY and CDR2 FYNNEI. The DNA of the CDR3 is TGTGCCAGCAGTGAGCGGAGGGCGAGACAGTATTATAATTCACCCCTCCACTTT. Protein sequence: CASSERRARQYYNSPLHF.

The chain carries TRBV18 and TRBJ1-2, with TRBD1 matching over 12 bases. Germline CDR1 reads KGHSH; CDR2 reads LQKENI. Germline trimming cut 0 bases from V and 0 bases from J; bases unmatched to any gene: 2. This CDR3 is 17 amino acids long. The CDR3 is CASSPPGTGGTNYGYTF. The CDR3 nucleotides read TGTGCCAGCTCACCACCTGGGACAGGGGGCACTAACTATGGCTACACCTTC.

The chain employs TRBV4-3 and TRBJ1-4; 10 nucleotides match TRBD1. V trimming: 2 bases; J trimming: 7 bases; junction bases outside the gene matches: 7. Germline CDR1 and CDR2: LGHNA and YSLEER. The CDR3 covers 16 residues. CDR3 region: CASSQLPGTGVEKLFF. DNA of the CDR3: TGCGCCAGCAGCCAACTCCCCGGGACAGGGGTTGAAAAACTGTTTTTT.

The sample holds one count of this clone. V is TRBV10-3 and J is TRBJ2-1; 8 nucleotides line up with TRBD2. Germline CDR1 is ENHRY and CDR2 is SYGVKD. V lost 7 bases to trimming and J lost 6 bases; unmatched junction nucleotides: 8. This CDR3 comprises 14 residues. As DNA, the CDR3 is TGTGCCATCACCTCGGGACTAGTCGCCAATGAGCAGTTCTTC. It translates to CAITSGLVANEQFF.

The V and J genes are TRBV19 and TRBJ1-1, with a weak D call TRBD1 (5 bases). Germline-derived CDR1 and CDR2 are LNHDA and SQIVND (reference sequence). The CDR3 contains 13 residues. The V and J ends lost 5 bases and 4 bases respectively, with 11 bases between them. This CDR3 reads CASSGRRGTEAFF. The CDR3 DNA reads TGTGCCAGTAGTGGGAGGAGGGGCACTGAAGCTTTCTTT.

V and J are TRBV5-4 and TRBJ2-1; D is unresolved. This CDR3 has 14 residues. The V end lost 0 bases, the J end lost 8 bases, and 12 bases lay between the germline ends. Germline V gene lookup returns CDR1 SGHNT and CDR2 YYREEE (reference sequence). CDR3 sequence: CASSLEPYGDEQFF. In DNA, the CDR3 is TGTGCCAGCAGCTTGGAACCCTATGGCGATGAGCAGTTCTTC.

The chain recombines TRBV27 with TRBJ1-5; 9 positions match TRBD1. The CDR3 sequence is 16 residues long. Germline CDR1 and CDR2: MNHEY and SMNVEV (reference sequence). V was clipped by 5 bases and J by 9 bases; unmatched bases: 14. CDR3 region: CASSPRTGATGSPQHF. The CDR3 DNA sequence: TGTGCCAGCAGTCCCCGGACAGGGGCCACCGGTTCGCCCCAGCATTTT.

This chain uses TRBV9 with TRBJ1-4; D ambiguous. This CDR3 is built from 16 residues. Germline CDR1 SGDLS, CDR2 YYNGEE. Trimming left V 4 bases short and J 0 bases short, with 13 bases between. The CDR3 spells CASSPRRIATNEKLFF. CDR3 nucleotide sequence: TGTGCCAGCAGCCCCCGACGGATTGCAACTAATGAAAAACTGTTTTTT.

The J gene is TRBJ2-5, the V gene TRBV12-3 or TRBV12-4; D remains unclear. This CDR3 has 13 amino acids. The V and J ends lost 3 bases and 5 bases respectively, with 10 bases between them. The CDR3 here is CASSLMARETQYF. For the CDR3, the DNA is TGTGCCAGCAGTTTGATGGCCCGGGAGACCCAGTACTTC.

The chain recombines TRBV2 with TRBJ2-1; a weak D match, TRBD2 (5 bases). Per the germline V gene, CDR1 is SNHLY and CDR2 is FYNNEI. The length of the CDR3 is 15 residues. The ends were cut back, 4 bases at V and 2 bases at J, with 12 bases in the middle. CDR3 region: CASSAVASTYNEQFF. Here the CDR3 DNA reads TGTGCCAGCAGTGCTGTAGCTAGCACCTACAATGAGCAGTTCTTC.

The rearrangement joins TRBV7-7 to TRBJ2-3; D is unclear. The CDR3 runs to 15 residues. Trimming took off 5 bases at V and 0 bases at J, with 12 bases between the two ends. Germline V CDR1 and CDR2: SSHAT, FNYEAQ (reference sequence). CDR3 sequence (DNA): TGTGCCAGCAGCCCACGGAAGACTAGCACAGATACGCAGTATTTT. Its protein is CASSPRKTSTDTQYF.

The genes are TRBV6-5 and TRBJ2-5; D may be TRBD2 (6 bases). Trimming took 10 bases from V and 0 from J, leaving 15 bases between them. This CDR3 is built from 14 residues. Germline lookup yields CDR1 MNHEY and CDR2 SVGAGI. In DNA, the CDR3 is TGTGCCACCAAGAGCCGACTAGACCAAGAGACCCAGTACTTC. Translation: CATKSRLDQETQYF.

This rearrangement joins TRBV23-1 to TRBJ1-2; perhaps TRBD1 as D (5 bases). TRBV23-1 qualifies as an ORF whose function is uncertain. The ends were cut back, 2 bases at V and 4 bases at J, with 20 bases in the middle. The CDR3 is 17 amino acids. CDR3 region: CASSQTRLGEGRYGYTF. The DNA of the CDR3 is TGCGCCAGCAGTCAAACCCGCTTGGGGGAGGGACGCTATGGCTACACCTTC.